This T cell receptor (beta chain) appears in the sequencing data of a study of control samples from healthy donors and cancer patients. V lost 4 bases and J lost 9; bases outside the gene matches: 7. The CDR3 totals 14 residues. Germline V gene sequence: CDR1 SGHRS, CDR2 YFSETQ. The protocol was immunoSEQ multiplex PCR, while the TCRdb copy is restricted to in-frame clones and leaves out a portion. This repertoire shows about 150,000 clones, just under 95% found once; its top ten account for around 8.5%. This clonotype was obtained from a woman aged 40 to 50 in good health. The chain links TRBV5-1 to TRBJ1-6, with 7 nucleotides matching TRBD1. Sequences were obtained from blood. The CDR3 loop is CASSTRQGSSPLHF. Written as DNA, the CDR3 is TGCGCCAGCAGCACTCGACAGGGAAGTTCACCCCTCCACTTT.